This T cell receptor (beta chain) was sequenced for a study of T cells after yellow fever vaccination. TCRdb independently ran MiXCR on the 5' RACE reads; one entry per CDR3 protein. Of about 30,000 distinct CDR3 sequences detected, about 4.7% appear once; the ten largest clones hold more than 40%. This clonotype was found many times. Its cognate antigen is unknown. This CDR3 is 13 amino acids long. Between the trimmed V and J ends, which lost 4 bases and 9 bases, there was a span of 13 bases. CDR1 and CDR2 from the germline V gene are SGHNT and YENEEA. Overall study findings and caveats: Weaker overall, the secondary response nonetheless peaked faster (day 5 versus 15).

The clonotype comes from a man between 25 and 39 years old who received the YFV17D yellow fever vaccine. This sequence joins TRBV11-3 and TRBJ2-1; D is unresolved. The sample was CD8+ T cells sorted from PBMCs, taken 10 days after the yellow fever booster vaccination. Here the CDR3 DNA reads TGTGCCAGCAGCTCAGAGGATCGGAGTGAGCAGTTCTTC. This sequence encodes CASSSEDRSEQFF.